The source of this TCR beta chain is a study of shared clonotypes between healthy human individuals. For the study at large: The study enrolled a couple of women and a few men aged 18 to 49.

Turning to this clone: Its antigen is currently unknown.

Study observations and caveats: Among a handful of donors, roughly 5.5% of naive CD4 clonotypes were found in common. The study found lower generation probabilities in non-shared clonotypes than in those shared by all four donors. At large depth, rarefaction still showed sorted-subset sequencing to be incomplete.

TCRdb's table, derived via immunoSEQ multiplex PCR, lists solely in-frame clones and lacks some. The repertoire holds approximately 2,200,000 clones, with roughly 91% as singletons. Trimming left V 4 bases short and J 5 bases short, with 23 bases between. The CDR3 extends over 18 amino acids. The germline CDR1 and CDR2 sequences are SEHNR and FQNEAQ (reference sequence). Positive CCR7 selection of CD45RO-negative cells yielded the naive CD8 cells, and terminally differentiated effector memory CD45RA+ cells were excluded. The sample was naive CD8+ T cells from PBMCs. V usage is TRBV7-9 and J usage is TRBJ1-4; no firm D call. The sequence was obtained from a man in his late teens or twenties in good health. Some clones in this sample may be carry-over from other donors' samples. The CDR3 DNA follows: TGTGCCAGCAGCTCCACGCGGGGAGGATCGGTAACGAATGAAAAACTGTTTTTT. It translates to CASSSTRGGSVTNEKLFF. The full variable domain, with the rest looked up from reference TRBV7-9 and TRBJ1-4, is DTGVSQNPRHKITKRGQNVTFRCDPISEHNRLYWYRQTLGQGPEFLTYFQNEAQLEKSRLLSDRFSAERPKGSFSTLEIQRTEQGDSAMYLCASSSTRGGSVTNEKLFFGSGTQLSVL.